This T cell receptor beta chain was recovered during a study of response to subunit inactivated influenza vaccine. CDR1 SGDLS and CDR2 YYNGEE come from the germline V gene. This CDR3 is 15 amino acids long. Trimming left V 0 bases short and J 0 bases short, with 8 bases between. Whole-study results and caveats: Few new T cells, the authors suggested, are recruited by each seasonal influenza vaccination.

From the RT-PCR reads, TCRdb called clonotypes with MiXCR, one entry per CDR3 protein. The sample includes about 610,000 distinct CDR3 sequences, approximately 14% of them seen just once. There are many counts of this clonotype. Its matching antigen is unknown. The TCR originated in a man between 50 and 59 years old who received an inactivated influenza vaccine. The material sequenced was PBMCs from blood, taken roughly 13 days after vaccination. The chain is built from TRBV9 and TRBJ2-3; D remains unclear. The chain's CDR3 is CASSVAGGSTDTQYF. The CDR3 DNA reads TGTGCCAGCAGCGTAGCTGGCGGAAGCACAGATACGCAGTATTTT. The variable domain in full, with the rest retrieved from reference TRBV9 and TRBJ2-3, is DSGVTQTPKHLITATGQRVTLRCSPRSGDLSVYWYQQSLDQGLQFLIQYYNGEERAKGNILERFSAQQFPDLHSELNLSSLELGDSALYFCASSVAGGSTDTQYFGPGTRLTVL.